This is a list of T cell receptor beta chains from one sample in a study of CD8 T cells in ankylosing spondylitis. TCRdb re-derived calls from the 5' RACE reads in MiXCR, one entry per CDR3 protein. The data contain 350,000 to 450,000 distinct CDR3 sequences, approximately 22% of them singletons. The source material was blood, either unsorted or a sorted T cell fraction (not recorded which). All receptors derive from a male donor with ankylosing spondylitis or in good health (not recorded which). The CDR3 runs from the conserved cysteine through the conserved F or W. A D gene is named only where the DNA matches it firmly. Size is stated for part of the rows, as once, few or many counts, or as a class when the clone is expanded.

v_gene	abundance	d_gene	j_gene	CDR3nt	CDR3aa
TRBV7-9	NA	NA	TRBJ2-7	TGTGCCAGCCTGGGGGGCTACGAGCAGTACTTC	CASLGGYEQYF
TRBV4-2	NA	NA	TRBJ2-1	TGTGCCAGCAGCCAAGAGACAGTCTACAATGAGCAGTTCTTC	CASSQETVYNEQFF
TRBV12-3/TRBV12-4	few	NA	TRBJ1-4	TGTGCCAGCAGTCCGCTTGCAACTAATGAAAAACTGTTTTTT	CASSPLATNEKLFF
TRBV3-1	once	NA	TRBJ1-6	TGTGCCAGCAGCCCCCGACAGAATGAAGTTAATTCACCCCTCCACTTT	CASSPRQNEVNSPLHF
TRBV7-9	NA	NA	TRBJ1-2	TGTGCCAGCAGCTTACACGACGCCTTCGGTGGCTACACCTTC	CASSLHDAFGGYTF
TRBV7-9	few	NA	TRBJ2-7	TGTGCCAGCAGCTTAAATGGCGAGCAGTACTTC	CASSLNGEQYF
TRBV5-1	many	NA	TRBJ2-1	TGCGCCACATCAGGGGCCTACAATGAGCAGTTCTTC	CATSGAYNEQFF
TRBV15	NA	NA	TRBJ2-7	TGTGCCACCAGCAGCAGGGGACCCCCGTTAAACGAGCAGTACTTC	CATSSRGPPLNEQYF
TRBV6-5	few	TRBD2	TRBJ2-7	TGTGCCAGCAGTTACTCTTTGCTTGCGGGGGGGCTCTCCGAGCAGTACTTC	CASSYSLLAGGLSEQYF
TRBV6-4	NA	TRBD2	TRBJ2-3	TGTGCCAGCAGTGACATCCCCCGAGTAGCGGGGGGCCGGAATACGCAGTATTTT	CASSDIPRVAGGRNTQYF
TRBV12-3/TRBV12-4	few	TRBD1	TRBJ1-6	TGTGCCAGCGGCAGGGGGCATTCACCCCTCCACTTT	CASGRGHSPLHF